These T cell receptor beta chains were read from a single sample in a study of T-cell reconstitution after alpha-beta-depleted transplantation in children. TCRdb recomputed calls from the PCR reads with MiXCR, one row per CDR3 protein. The sample shows a few hundred thousand distinct CDR3 sequences, around 8.9% of them seen only once. The sample was PBMCs from the stem cell graft donor, taken from the stem cell graft. These receptors came from a human donor who donated a stem cell graft to a child with SCID. Each CDR3 is given with its conserved first and last residue. Each record gives: J gene, clone size, D gene, V gene, CDR3 protein, CDR3 DNA. The D gene is left open where the match is weak. Size is stated for part of the rows, as once, few or many counts, or as a class when the clone is expanded.

>TRBJ1-4|once|.|TRBV18
CASSPGRGPEKLFF
TGTGCCAGCTCACCGGGCAGAGGACCCGAAAAACTGTTTTTT
>TRBJ2-3|many|.|TRBV7-8
CASSLDGGGPTDTQYF
TGTGCCAGCAGCTTAGATGGTGGCGGCCCCACAGATACGCAGTATTTT
>TRBJ2-2|many|.|TRBV7-6
CASSFGTRNTGELFF
TGTGCCAGCAGCTTCGGGACACGGAACACCGGGGAGCTGTTTTTT
>TRBJ2-7|.|.|TRBV20-1
CSATLGVPGENEQYF
TGCAGTGCTACCCTTGGGGTTCCCGGTGAGAACGAGCAGTACTTC
>TRBJ2-7|.|.|TRBV12-3/TRBV12-4
CASRPIYSYEQYF
TGTGCCAGCAGGCCCATATACTCCTACGAGCAGTACTTC
>TRBJ2-7|many|.|TRBV5-1
CASSLAATYEQYF
TGCGCCAGCAGCTTGGCAGCGACCTACGAGCAGTACTTC
>TRBJ1-1|many|.|TRBV20-1
CSARDIFTISNTEAFF
TGCAGTGCTAGAGATATATTCACGATCTCAAACACTGAAGCTTTCTTT
>TRBJ2-5|.|.|TRBV20-1
CSARDQDGTEQETQYF
TGCAGTGCTAGAGATCAGGACGGGACGGAACAAGAGACCCAGTACTTC
>TRBJ1-2|many|.|TRBV7-2
CASSLGGIYGYTF
TGTGCCAGCAGCTTAGGAGGAATCTATGGCTACACCTTC
>TRBJ2-1|.|TRBD2|TRBV5-1
CASSSGGAFYNEQFF
TGCGCCAGCAGCTCCGGGGGGGCCTTCTACAATGAGCAGTTCTTC
>TRBJ1-1|many|.|TRBV29-1
CSGLPVMNTEAFF
TGCAGCGGCCTCCCAGTGATGAACACTGAAGCTTTCTTT
>TRBJ1-1|few|.|TRBV7-9
CASSPRRGWTNTEAFF
TGTGCCAGCAGCCCAAGGAGGGGGTGGACGAACACTGAAGCTTTCTTT
>TRBJ2-1|many|TRBD1|TRBV12-3/TRBV12-4
CASRQGETYNEQFF
TGTGCCAGCAGACAGGGGGAAACCTACAATGAGCAGTTCTTC
>TRBJ1-6|many|.|TRBV19
CASSNRQSYNSPLHF
TGTGCCAGTAGTAACCGGCAATCCTATAATTCACCCCTCCACTTT
>TRBJ2-2|.|.|TRBV19
CASSIGELFF
TGTGCCAGTAGTATTGGGGAGCTGTTTTTT
>TRBJ2-2|many|TRBD1|TRBV5-1
CASSRHRGLGGELFF
TGCGCCAGCAGCCGTCACAGGGGGCTGGGCGGGGAGCTGTTTTTT
>TRBJ1-3|many|.|TRBV9
CASSPRADTIYF
TGTGCCAGCAGCCCTCGGGCCGACACCATATATTTT
>TRBJ2-1|many|.|TRBV28
CASSLRPAGVGEQFF
TGTGCCAGCAGTCTAAGGCCAGCCGGGGTGGGTGAGCAGTTCTTC
>TRBJ1-1|many|.|TRBV19
CASSMRGVSEAFF
TGTGCCAGTAGTATGAGGGGAGTATCGGAAGCTTTCTTT